The TCR beta chain described here comes from a study of control samples from healthy donors and cancer patients. Sequencing used immunoSEQ multiplex PCR; TCRdb keeps in-frame clones, though not all of them. The table has a few hundred thousand clones, 80% to 95% seen once; the top ten hold 5.5% to 7.5%. Trimming removed 6 bases from V and 1 base from J; junction bases left unmatched: 16. This CDR3 is 19 amino acids long. Germline CDR1 reads SGHRS; CDR2 reads YFSETQ. The chain joins TRBV5-1 to TRBJ1-1; 12 nucleotides match TRBD1. What was sequenced was PBMCs. The clonotype originates from a middle-aged man with head and neck cancer. Written as DNA, the CDR3 is TGCGCCAGCACCTCTTTTCCGGGACAGGGGGCAGGGGGGAACACTGAAGCTTTCTTT. Amino acid sequence: CASTSFPGQGAGGNTEAFF.